One TCR beta chain is described in this entry. What it binds is unknown. Conventional CD4 T cells were sorted as CD4+CD127+ cells. These data are taken from a study of B cell selection in AIRE deficiency. In the study's own analysis: Conventional T cell pools: about 99,000 distinct patient, approximately 130,000 donor TCRbeta sequences. TCRdb keeps only in-frame clones here, not all; method: immunoSEQ multiplex PCR. The DNA gave D and trimming, while V, J and clone size come from that table. The table includes tens of thousands of clones, 95% to 98% detected once. Germline CDR1 reads SEHNR; CDR2 reads FQNEAQ (reference sequence). Trimming cost V 0 bases and J 4 bases, with 22 bases left between them. The CDR3 totals 18 residues. Study-wide results and caveats: Of some 3,300 shared Treg TCRbeta sequences, around 30% were healthy-only, just under 9.5% patient-only. About 33% of healthy-donor shared Treg TCRbeta sequences appeared in patient Tconv cells. Healthy Tconv contained about 37% of shared healthy Treg sequences; only TCRbeta sequenced.

The clonotype comes from a human donor with AIRE deficiency. V is TRBV7-9 and J is TRBJ2-7, with D possibly being TRBD1 (5 bases). The sample comprised conventional CD4+ T cells sorted from PBMCs. CDR3 nucleotides: TGTGCCAGCAGCTTAGCGTGGGCCAGGGATGGTGTACCGTACGAGCAGTACTTC. Translated, it gives CASSLAWARDGVPYEQYF.